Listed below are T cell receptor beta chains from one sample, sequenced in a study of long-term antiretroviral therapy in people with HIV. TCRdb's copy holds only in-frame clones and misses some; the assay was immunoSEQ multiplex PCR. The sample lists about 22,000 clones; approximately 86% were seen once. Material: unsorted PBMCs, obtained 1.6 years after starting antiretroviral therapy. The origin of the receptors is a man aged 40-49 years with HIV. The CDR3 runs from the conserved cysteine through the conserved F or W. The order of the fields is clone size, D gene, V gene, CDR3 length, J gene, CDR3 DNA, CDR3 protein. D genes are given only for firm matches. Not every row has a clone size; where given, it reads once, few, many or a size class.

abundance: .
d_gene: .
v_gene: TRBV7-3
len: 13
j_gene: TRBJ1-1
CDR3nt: TGTGCCAGCAGCTTAATGGCGAACACTGAAGCTTTCTTT
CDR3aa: CASSLMANTEAFF

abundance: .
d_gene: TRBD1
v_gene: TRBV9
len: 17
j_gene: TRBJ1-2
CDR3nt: TGTGCCAGCAGCGTAGGATCCGGGACAGAAAGAAAGGGTGGCTACACCTTC
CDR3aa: CASSVGSGTERKGGYTF

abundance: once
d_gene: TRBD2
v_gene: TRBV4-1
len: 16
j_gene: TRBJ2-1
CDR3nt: TGCGCCAGCAGCCAAATTCCGGCGGGGGGGCTTAATGAGCAGTTCTTC
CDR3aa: CASSQIPAGGLNEQFF

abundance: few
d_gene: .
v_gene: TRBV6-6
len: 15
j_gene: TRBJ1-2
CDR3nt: TGTGCCAGCACCCACCTCGAGGGGGGGGTCGATGGCTACACCTTC
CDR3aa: CASTHLEGGVDGYTF

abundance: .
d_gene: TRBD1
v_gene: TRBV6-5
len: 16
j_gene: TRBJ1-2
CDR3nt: TGTGCCAGCAGTTACTTCAGGACAGGGGGCTATAATGGCTACACCTTC
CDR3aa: CASSYFRTGGYNGYTF

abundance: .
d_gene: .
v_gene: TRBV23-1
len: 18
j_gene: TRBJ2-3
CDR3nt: TGCGCCAGCAGTCAATCCTCTCGGGCTAGCTGGAGCACAGATACGCAGTATTTT
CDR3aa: CASSQSSRASWSTDTQYF

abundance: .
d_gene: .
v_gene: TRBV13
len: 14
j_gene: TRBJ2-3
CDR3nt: TGTGCCAGCAGCTTAGATGGTGAGCGAGATACGCAGTATTTT
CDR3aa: CASSLDGERDTQYF

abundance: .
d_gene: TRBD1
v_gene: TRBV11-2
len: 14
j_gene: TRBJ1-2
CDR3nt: TGTGCCAGCAGCTTGGGGACAGGGAGCTATGGCTACACCTTC
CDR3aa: CASSLGTGSYGYTF

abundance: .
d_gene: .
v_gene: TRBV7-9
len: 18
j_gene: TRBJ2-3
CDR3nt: TGTGCCAGCAGCTTACAACCCTCCGCGGGAATAAGCACAGATACGCAGTATTTT
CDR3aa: CASSLQPSAGISTDTQYF

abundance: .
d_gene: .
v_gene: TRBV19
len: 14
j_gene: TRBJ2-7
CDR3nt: TGTGCCAGTAGTAATGCCGCCTCGGCCTACGAGCAGTACTTC
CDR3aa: CASSNAASAYEQYF

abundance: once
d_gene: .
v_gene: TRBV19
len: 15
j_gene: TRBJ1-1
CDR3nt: TGTGCCAGTAGTGTGGGACATCAACCCAACACTGAAGCTTTCTTT
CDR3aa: CASSVGHQPNTEAFF